This T cell receptor beta chain was recorded in a study of T cell responses to AZD1222 COVID-19 vaccine. The method was immunoSEQ multiplex PCR; TCRdb's version includes in-frame clones alone and lacks a portion of them. The sample has 80,000 to 90,000 clones, 90% seen once. This CDR3 contains 14 residues. The V gene's germline CDR1 is MGHRA and CDR2 YSYEKL. With 4 bases clipped from V and 7 bases from J, the junction kept 3 bases outside the gene matches. This clone was observed a single time. Its cognate antigen is unknown. Regarding the study as a whole: Within unmutated variant regions lay the reported targets of nearly half of spike-specific TCRs. Donor demographics were predominantly white British with a female majority; clonal diversity may be underestimated. Among vaccine-associated CD4 TCRs, coverage spanned spike, with dominance at 160-218 and 743-854.

Pooling of second doses given at about 4 or about 12 weeks was done. The chain employs TRBV4-1 and TRBJ1-4, with TRBD1 identical over 10 bases. The sample was peripheral blood, taken 28 days after the second AZD1222 dose. The clonotype comes from an adult who received the AZD1222 COVID-19 vaccine. The CDR3 DNA reads TGCGCCAGCAGCCCGGGACAGGGGCTTGAAAAACTGTTTTTT. Amino acids: CASSPGQGLEKLFF.